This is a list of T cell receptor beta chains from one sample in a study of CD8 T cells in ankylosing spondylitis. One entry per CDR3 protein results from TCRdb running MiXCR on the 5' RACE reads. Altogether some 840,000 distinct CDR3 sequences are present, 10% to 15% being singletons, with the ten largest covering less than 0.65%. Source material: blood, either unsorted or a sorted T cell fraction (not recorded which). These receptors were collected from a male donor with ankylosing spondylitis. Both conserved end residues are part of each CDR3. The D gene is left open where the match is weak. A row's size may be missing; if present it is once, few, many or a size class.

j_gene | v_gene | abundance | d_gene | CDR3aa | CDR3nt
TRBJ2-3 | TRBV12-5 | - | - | CASGLGRGTPSTDTQYF | TGTGCTAGTGGTTTGGGTCGGGGGACGCCTAGCACAGATACGCAGTATTTT
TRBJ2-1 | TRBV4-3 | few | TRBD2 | CASSQGLAGGRSSYNEQFF | TGCGCCAGCAGCCAGGGGCTAGCGGGGGGCCGAAGCTCCTACAATGAGCAGTTCTTC
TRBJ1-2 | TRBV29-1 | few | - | CSVIRTGGARTGYTF | TGCAGCGTTATTCGAACTGGGGGGGCAAGGACTGGCTACACCTTC
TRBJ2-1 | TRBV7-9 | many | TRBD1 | CASSIRTGHDNEQFF | TGTGCCAGCAGCATACGGACAGGCCACGACAATGAGCAGTTCTTC
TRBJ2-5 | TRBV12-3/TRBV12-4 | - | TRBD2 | CASSVRDYQETQYF | TGTGCCAGCAGTGTTCGGGACTATCAAGAGACCCAGTACTTC
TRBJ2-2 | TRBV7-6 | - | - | CASSPGGAANTGELFF | TGTGCCAGCAGCCCAGGTGGGGCCGCGAACACCGGGGAGCTGTTTTTT
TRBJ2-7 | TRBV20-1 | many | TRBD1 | CSADRGSYEQYF | TGCAGTGCTGACAGGGGGTCCTACGAGCAGTACTTC
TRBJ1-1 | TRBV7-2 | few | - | CASSQAGRGMNTEAFF | TGTGCCAGCAGCCAAGCGGGAAGGGGTATGAACACTGAAGCTTTCTTT
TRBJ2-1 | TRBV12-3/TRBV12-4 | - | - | CASSFLVQGGNEQFF | TGTGCCAGCAGTTTTCTTGTACAGGGAGGCAATGAGCAGTTCTTC
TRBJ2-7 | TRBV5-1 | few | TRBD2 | CASSSGTSVIYEQYF | TGCGCCAGCAGCTCCGGGACTAGCGTGATCTACGAGCAGTACTTC
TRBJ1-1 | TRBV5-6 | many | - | CASSYGQMNTEAFF | TGTGCCAGCAGCTACGGGCAGATGAACACTGAAGCTTTCTTT
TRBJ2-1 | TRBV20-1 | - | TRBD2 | CSARGLAGMGEQFF | TGCAGTGCTAGGGGGCTAGCGGGAATGGGTGAGCAGTTCTTC
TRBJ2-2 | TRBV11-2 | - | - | CASSSRGLNTGELFF | TGTGCCAGCAGCTCGAGGGGACTGAACACCGGGGAGCTGTTTTTT
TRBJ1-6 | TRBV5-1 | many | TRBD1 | CASSVGQANSPLHF | TGCGCCAGCAGCGTGGGACAGGCGAATTCACCCCTCCACTTT
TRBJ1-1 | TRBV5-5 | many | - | CASRTDSRLAFF | TGTGCCAGCAGGACGGACAGTCGTCTAGCTTTCTTT
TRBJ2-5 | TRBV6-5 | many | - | CASSYSIAETQYF | TGTGCCAGCAGTTACTCGATAGCGGAGACCCAGTACTTC
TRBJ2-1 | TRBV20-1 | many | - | CSARPASSYNEQFF | TGCAGTGCGCGGCCCGCAAGCTCCTACAATGAGCAGTTCTTC
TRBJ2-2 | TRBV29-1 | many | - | CSVLTGELFF | TGCAGCGTTCTAACCGGGGAGCTGTTTTTT
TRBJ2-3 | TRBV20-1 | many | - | CSAKLANSDTQYF | TGCAGTGCTAAGCTAGCAAATTCAGATACGCAGTATTTT
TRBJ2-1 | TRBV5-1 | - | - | CASIQRNEQFF | TGCGCCAGCATCCAGAGGAATGAGCAGTTCTTC
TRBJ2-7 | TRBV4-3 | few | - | CASSQEQMAEQYF | TGCGCCAGCAGCCAAGAACAGATGGCCGAGCAGTACTTC
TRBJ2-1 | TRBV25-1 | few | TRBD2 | CASSETSRDEQFF | TGTGCCAGCAGTGAGACTAGCAGGGATGAGCAGTTCTTC